This T cell receptor beta chain appears in the sequencing data of a study of human T cells and chemical hapten exposure. A single record per CDR3 protein comes from TCRdb applying MiXCR to the RACE reads. This table has some 70,000 distinct CDR3 sequences, 11% appearing once. The CDR3 contains 13 residues. The germline V and J ends were trimmed by 0 bases and 6 bases, with 6 bases remaining between them. The germline V gene has CDR1 SGHVS and CDR2 FQNEAQ. This clonotype was counted a few times. Noted time point: pre-sensitization, week 0. Treatment given: therapeutic diphenylcyclopropenone sensitization with weekly scalp DPC. Before extraction, the whole blood was not fractionated, and total RNA was taken from it.

V gene TRBV7-8 combines with J gene TRBJ2-1; D is undetermined. Sequencing was performed on whole blood, taken in connection with sensitization to the hapten diphenylcyclopropenone (DPC). The clonotype comes from a woman in her forties or fifties with alopecia areata. Some clones in this sample may be carry-over from other donors' samples. The CDR3 loop is CASSLAELNEQFF. The CDR3 DNA reads as TGTGCCAGCAGCTTAGCGGAGCTCAATGAGCAGTTCTTC.